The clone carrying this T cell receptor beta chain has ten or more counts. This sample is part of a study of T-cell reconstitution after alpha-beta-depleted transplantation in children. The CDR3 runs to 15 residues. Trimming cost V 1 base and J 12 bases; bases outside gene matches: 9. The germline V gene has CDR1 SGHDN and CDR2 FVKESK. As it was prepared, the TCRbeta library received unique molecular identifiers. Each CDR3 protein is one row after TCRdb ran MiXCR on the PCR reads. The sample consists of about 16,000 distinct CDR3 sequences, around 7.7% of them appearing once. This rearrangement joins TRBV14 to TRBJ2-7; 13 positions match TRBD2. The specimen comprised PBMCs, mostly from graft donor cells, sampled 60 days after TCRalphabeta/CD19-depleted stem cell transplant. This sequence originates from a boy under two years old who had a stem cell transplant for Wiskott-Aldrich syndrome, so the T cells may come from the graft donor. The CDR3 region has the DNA TGTGCCAGCAGCCAAGTAGGACTAGCGGGAGAAAGGTTGTACTTC. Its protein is CASSQVGLAGERLYF.